This TCR beta chain was identified in a study of T cell clonotyping in hematopoietic cell transplantation. Study-level information: Recipient blood drawn about 28 days pretransplant and days 30, 100, 180 after.

Note on this clone: The antigen is unknown.

Study results and limitations: After transplant, recipient diversity fell while pathologically expanded clonotypes grew through day 180. Higher Inverse Simpson Index values in graft donor and pretransplant recipient predicted broader posttransplant TCR diversity. At the given depth, recipient repertoires were over 95% de novo clonotypes.

Germline V gene lookup returns CDR1 SGDLS and CDR2 YYNGEE. With V trimmed by 3 bases and J by 2 bases, 5 bases remained unmatched. The CDR3 is 14 amino acids. Assay: immunoSEQ multiplex PCR; the TCRdb copy retains only in-frame clones and omits some. There are 13,000 to 15,000 clones in the sample; 62% occur only once, and over 7.5% lies in the top ten. The sample comprised PBMCs. V gene TRBV9 combines with J gene TRBJ2-7; 7 bases are a match to TRBD2. The TCR was taken from a human donor who either received an allogeneic hematopoietic cell transplant for a myeloid malignancy or was a related donor (not recorded which). Some clones in this sample may be carry-over from other donors' samples. The CDR3 loop reads CASSEGGSTYEQYF. CDR3 DNA sequence: TGTGCCAGCAGCGAGGGAGGGTCGACCTACGAGCAGTACTTC.